This T cell receptor beta chain is drawn from a study of Ad26.COV2.S vaccination and SARS-CoV-2 variants. Overall study: Doses of Ad26.COV2.S were injected into muscle once or twice, 56 days apart. Study conclusions and caveats: Vaccine and placebo groups showed comparable non-spike TCR breadth. Total T cell responses were possibly underestimated by TCR breadth and depth analyses.

Assay: immunoSEQ multiplex PCR; the TCRdb copy retains only in-frame clones and omits some. Of about 350,000 clones listed, around 89% are singletons. Germline values: CDR1 SEHNR, CDR2 FQNEAQ (reference sequence). Trimming at V came to 2 bases and at J to 7 bases, leaving 3 bases not matched to a gene. CDR3 length: 14 amino acids. Comments on this clone: The target antigen is unknown.

As to treatment: around 19 received Ad26.COV2.S at low or high dose, single or two shots; 5 received placebo; per-sample allocation not given. It was on day 63 after the first vaccine or placebo injection that samples were taken. The starting material was peripheral blood, obtained in a trial of Ad26.COV2.S vaccine versus placebo. V is TRBV7-9 and J is TRBJ1-1; 11 nucleotides line up with TRBD1. The receptor was derived from a person aged 18 to 59 who received the Ad26.COV2.S COVID-19 vaccine or a placebo. The CDR3 region is CASSLLGTGGEAFF. The CDR3 DNA is TGTGCCAGCAGCTTACTTGGGACAGGGGGTGAAGCTTTCTTT.